This entry describes one T cell receptor (beta chain). The antigen is not known. This sample was taken from a study of T-cell reconstitution after alpha-beta-depleted transplantation in children. This CDR3 spans 14 amino acids. J was trimmed by 4 bases and V by 3 bases; bases with no gene match: 6. Unique molecular identifiers were used in preparing the TCRbeta library. TCRdb ran MiXCR on the PCR reads and lists one entry per CDR3 protein. Of approximately 230,000 distinct CDR3 sequences listed, roughly a quarter are singletons. Study-wide results and caveats: Newly made T cells mostly supplied T-cell counts and diversity one year after transplant.

The receptor comes from a female patient aged 2 to 10 who had a stem cell transplant for congenital amegakaryocytic thrombocytopenia, so the T cells may come from the graft donor. Sequencing was performed on PBMCs, mostly from graft donor cells, taken 360 days after TCRalphabeta/CD19-depleted stem cell transplant. The chain joins TRBV12-3 or TRBV12-4 to TRBJ2-7; TRBD1 matches at 7 bases. The DNA of the CDR3 is TGTGCCAGCAGTTTTTCCGGGACAGAGTACGAGCAGTACTTC. Amino acids: CASSFSGTEYEQYF.